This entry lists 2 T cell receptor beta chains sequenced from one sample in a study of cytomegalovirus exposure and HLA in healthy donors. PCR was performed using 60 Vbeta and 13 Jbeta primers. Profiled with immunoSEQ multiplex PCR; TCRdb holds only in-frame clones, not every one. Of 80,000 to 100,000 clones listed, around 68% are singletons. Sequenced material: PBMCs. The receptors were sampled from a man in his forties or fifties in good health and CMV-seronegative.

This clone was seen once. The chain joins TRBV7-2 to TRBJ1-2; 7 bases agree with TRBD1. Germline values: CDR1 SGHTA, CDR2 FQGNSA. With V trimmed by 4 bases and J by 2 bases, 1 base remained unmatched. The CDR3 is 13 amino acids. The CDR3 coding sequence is TGTGCCAGCAGCTCACAGGGGAACTATGGCTACACCTTC. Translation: CASSSQGNYGYTF.

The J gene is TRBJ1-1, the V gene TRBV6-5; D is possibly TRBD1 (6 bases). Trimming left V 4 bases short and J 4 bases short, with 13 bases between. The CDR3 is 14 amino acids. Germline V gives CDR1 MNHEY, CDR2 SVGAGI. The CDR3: CASSWAQGSTEAFF. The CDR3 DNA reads TGTGCCAGCAGTTGGGCTCAGGGGAGCACTGAAGCTTTCTTT.